This T cell receptor beta chain is from a study of Graves' ophthalmopathy and Graves' hyperthyroidism. From RNA, the CDR3 regions of TCR beta chains were amplified and sequenced. The workflow started with a first-round RT-PCR run with HTBI primers and then moved on to a second-round multiplex PCR. TCRdb called the multiplex PCR reads again in MiXCR, with one record for every CDR3 protein. Among 620,000 or so distinct CDR3 sequences listed, 20% to 25% were seen once. The material sequenced was peripheral blood. This clonotype was sampled from a woman younger than 30 with stable Graves' hyperthyroidism. Some clones in this sample may be carry-over from other donors' samples.

For the CDR3, the DNA is TGCAGTGCTAGCGGCCACACCGGGGAGCTGTTTTTT. Translation gives CSASGHTGELFF. The chain uses TRBV20-1 and TRBJ2-2; D not resolved. The CDR3 spans 12 residues. Germline V gene sequence: CDR1 DFQATT, CDR2 SNEGSKA (reference sequence). V lost 3 bases and J lost 3, with 5 bases in between.